The sequence of this TCR beta chain was determined in a study of T cells in Graves' hyperthyroidism and ophthalmopathy. Study at large: Specimen type is peripheral blood, collected at initial diagnosis prior to any treatment. General observations from the study: Blood shared most expanded thyroid clonotypes above 0.001.

Researchers took RNA transcripts and amplified the TCR beta CDR3 regions from them. HTBI primers were used for first-round RT-PCR of the TCR CDR3. TCRdb used MiXCR to reprocess the multiplex PCR reads, holding one entry per CDR3 protein. Here the sample spans 300,000 or so distinct CDR3 sequences, 16% being singletons. With respect to this clonotype: What it binds is unknown.

With 3 bases removed from V and 5 bases from J, the gap between germline ends came to 17 bases. The CDR3 is 15 residues long. Germline CDR1 and CDR2: DFQATT and SNEGSKA (reference sequence). This clonotype was sampled from a man aged 25-45 years with Graves' hyperthyroidism. The chain couples TRBV20-1 to TRBJ2-1; possibly TRBD1 for D (6 bases). Sample: blood. The CDR3 nucleotides read TGCAGTGCTAGGGGACAATTCGAGGGGAACAATGAGCAGTTCTTC. Encoded protein: CSARGQFEGNNEQFF.